Listed below are T cell receptor beta chains from one sample, sequenced in a study of T-cell reconstitution after alpha-beta-depleted transplantation in children. Via MiXCR, TCRdb re-called the PCR reads, giving one row per CDR3 protein. The profile shows 250,000 to 350,000 distinct CDR3 sequences, around 25% of them singletons. The sample consisted of PBMCs, mostly from graft donor cells, taken 180 days after TCRalphabeta/CD19-depleted stem cell transplant. Receptor source: a male patient younger than 18 who had a stem cell transplant for acute lymphoblastic leukemia, so the T cells may come from the graft donor. The CDR3 runs from the conserved cysteine through the conserved F or W. A D gene is named only where the DNA matches it firmly. Size is omitted from some rows. Given values are once, few, many or a class for expanded clones.

clone_size,v_call,d_call,cdr3_length,j_call,cdr3_aa,cdr3_nt
-,TRBV20-1,TRBD2,15,TRBJ2-1,CSTSGSLRGYNEQFF,TGCAGCACCAGCGGGAGCCTACGTGGGTACAATGAGCAGTTCTTC
-,TRBV10-3,TRBD2,18,TRBJ2-7,CAISEGLAGVGETYEQYF,TGTGCCATCAGTGAGGGACTAGCGGGAGTGGGGGAGACCTACGAGCAGTACTTC
-,TRBV3-1,TRBD2,14,TRBJ2-2,CASSELAATGELFF,TGTGCCAGCAGCGAACTAGCGGCGACCGGGGAGCTGTTTTTT
few,TRBV7-3,-,13,TRBJ1-2,CASSLPPGYGYTF,TGTGCCAGCAGCTTACCCCCAGGGTATGGCTACACCTTC
-,TRBV15,TRBD1,14,TRBJ2-3,CATTPTGTADTQYF,TGTGCCACCACCCCTACCGGGACAGCAGATACGCAGTATTTT
-,TRBV5-1,TRBD2,14,TRBJ2-7,CAKPAGGPGYEQYF,TGCGCCAAACCTGCGGGAGGGCCTGGGTACGAGCAGTACTTC
many,TRBV7-9,-,12,TRBJ2-7,CASSLRTYEQYF,TGTGCCAGCAGCTTAAGAACCTACGAGCAGTACTTC
few,TRBV13,-,17,TRBJ1-2,CASSIGPGLPLNYGYTF,TGTGCCAGCAGCATTGGGCCCGGGCTACCGCTGAACTATGGCTACACCTTC
-,TRBV11-2,TRBD2,21,TRBJ2-1,CASSFPTGSGGRAFLGNEQFF,TGTGCCAGCAGCTTCCCGACAGGGTCTGGCGGGAGGGCCTTCTTGGGTAATGAGCAGTTCTTC
-,TRBV20-1,-,15,TRBJ2-3,CSARDMQGRTDTQYF,TGCAGTGCTAGAGATATGCAGGGACGGACAGATACGCAGTATTTT
-,TRBV21-1,-,17,TRBJ2-7,CASRTTRDRGGTYEQYF,TGTGCCAGCAGGACTACCCGGGACAGGGGGGGCACCTACGAGCAGTACTTC
few,TRBV5-6,TRBD1,15,TRBJ2-5,CASSWSQGAGETQYF,TGTGCCAGCAGCTGGTCACAGGGGGCTGGGGAGACCCAGTACTTC
many,TRBV5-1,-,12,TRBJ1-2,CASSRDNYGYTF,TGCGCCAGCAGCCGGGACAACTATGGCTACACCTTC
-,TRBV7-9,-,15,TRBJ1-5,CASSPEGGSNQPQHF,TGTGCCAGCAGTCCAGAGGGGGGTAGCAATCAGCCCCAGCATTTT
few,TRBV11-2,TRBD2,15,TRBJ2-1,CASSLATSGSREQFF,TGTGCCAGCAGCTTAGCGACTAGCGGGAGTAGAGAGCAGTTCTTC